Listed below are T cell receptor beta chains from one sample, sequenced in a study of chemoradiotherapy in HPV16-positive cancers. The repertoire was sequenced with immunoSEQ multiplex PCR; TCRdb's copy has only in-frame clones and lacks some. Of roughly 9,800 clones detected, roughly two thirds appear once; the ten largest clones hold 13% to 15%. Collection took place from a patient who underwent chemoradiotherapy. These receptors were obtained from a human donor with HPV-associated anogenital cancer. The conserved cysteine and the conserved F or W are not part of the CDR3 here.

V	J	length	CDR3
TRBV19	TRBJ1-5	12	ASRGDRTNQPQH
TRBV30	TRBJ1-5	11	AWNETSNQPQH
TRBV2	TRBJ1-6	12	ASRDDRNLSPLH
TRBV7-7	TRBJ2-2	14	ASSPRGQGAGGELF
TRBV15	TRBJ1-5	14	ATSRDRRPPFEAQH
TRBV29-1	TRBJ1-2	11	SVEGGTGYGYT
TRBV5-6	TRBJ2-2	13	ASSFYQEYTGELF
TRBV5-5	TRBJ2-1	13	ASSLNGESYNEQF
TRBV29-1	TRBJ1-2	11	SVQSGQNYGYT
TRBV5-1	TRBJ2-3	14	ASSSSGVPSTDTQY
TRBV11-3	TRBJ2-2	14	ASSLFYSGGAGELF
TRBV19	TRBJ2-5	11	ASSSASQETQY
TRBV30	TRBJ1-2	11	AWSWGGARGYT
TRBV19	TRBJ1-4	14	ASSLTPGQLNEKLF
TRBV5-4	TRBJ1-1	13	ASSTYTGYVTEAF
TRBV5-6	TRBJ2-7	13	ASSWGLDRGLEQY
TRBV9	TRBJ2-3	11	ASSSMGTQPQY
TRBV5-4	TRBJ2-1	14	ASSHLAGGPYNEQF
TRBV6-5	TRBJ2-7	11	ASSRSSLYEQY
TRBV2	TRBJ1-5	11	ASRDRGVMPQH
TRBV4-1	TRBJ1-5	12	ASSGDTDNQPQH
TRBV6-5	TRBJ2-7	13	ASSTRTGGSYEQY
TRBV7-7	TRBJ2-5	13	ASSLEAGLGETQY
TRBV6-5	TRBJ2-3	10	ASSSAGAKQY
TRBV15	TRBJ1-4	13	ATSRDGRGNEKLF
TRBV12-5	TRBJ1-2	12	ASGLVPRDRGYT
TRBV9	TRBJ2-7	12	ASSVEAGSREQY
TRBV4-3	TRBJ1-1	12	ASSHMDRNTEAF
TRBV23-1	TRBJ1-2	8	ASSRAGYT
TRBV30	TRBJ1-5	10	AWSFMGQPQH
TRBV6-1	TRBJ2-5	11	ASSWTGQETQY
TRBV10-3	TRBJ1-1	13	AISELKGVFTEAF
TRBV5-1	TRBJ2-5	13	ASSLSGGNQETQY
TRBV19	TRBJ1-1	13	ASKEQGAMNTEAF
TRBV19	TRBJ2-1	13	ASSSSGAALNEQF
TRBV2	TRBJ2-3	15	ASSGLAGGTSTDTQY
TRBV10-3	TRBJ1-1	13	AISQLQGTNTEAF
TRBV6-5	TRBJ1-1	14	ASSYSSNAPRTEAF
TRBV19	TRBJ2-5	11	ASSIGRGETQY
TRBV7-9	TRBJ2-1	13	ASSLGRTGYNEQF
TRBV7-2	TRBJ2-3	14	ASSSEQRGFTDTQY
TRBV7-9	TRBJ1-1	11	ASSPGRNTEAF
TRBV12-5	TRBJ2-1	11	ASGYRRDHEQF
TRBV28	TRBJ2-7	11	ASSPVGSYEQY
TRBV4-1	TRBJ2-1	11	ASSQERLNEQF
TRBV4-2	TRBJ1-2	10	ASSQDTAGYT
TRBV7-9	TRBJ2-5	12	ASSHGGVAETQY
TRBV5-4	TRBJ2-3	16	ASSPDPGTAEFTDTQY
TRBV29-1	TRBJ1-1	11	SVQEQGWTEAF
TRBV9	TRBJ2-3	15	ASSVLSGDIYTDTQY
TRBV5-1	TRBJ1-1	13	ASFSGTGLGSEAF
TRBV4-1	TRBJ2-7	12	ASSRGRFAYEQY
TRBV29-1	TRBJ2-7	12	SVSADRVSREQY
TRBV6-1	TRBJ1-2	11	ASSESRGHGYT